Each of the 27 T cell receptor beta chains below was sequenced from the same sample in a study of T-cell memory formation after mild COVID-19. TCRdb analysed the 5' RACE reads with MiXCR anew, one entry per CDR3 protein. The sample lists a few hundred thousand distinct CDR3 sequences, over 25% occurring once. The sequencing sample was made of PBMCs or a T cell subset sorted from them (not recorded which). Receptors originate from an adult woman who had mild COVID-19 (a few samples of this study predate the infection). Cell type and time point are not known.

The rearrangement uses TRBV7-9 and TRBJ2-7; 7 bases line up with TRBD1. J lost 3 bases, V lost 3 bases, and 8 bases had no gene match. The germline V gene encodes CDR1 SEHNR and CDR2 FQNEAQ (reference sequence). The CDR3 contains 15 residues. The CDR3: CASSLNRDSFYEQYF. The CDR3 bases are TGTGCCAGCAGCTTGAACCGGGACAGCTTCTACGAGCAGTACTTC.

The chain recombines TRBV27 with TRBJ2-7; TRBD1 matches 9 bases. The CDR3 runs to 15 residues. Unmatched junction bases numbered 9, after V lost 5 bases and J lost 4 bases. The germline gives CDR1 MNHEY, CDR2 SMNVEV (reference sequence). The CDR3 region has the DNA TGTGCCAGCAGTCCGAGGACAGGGGTTTTGTACGAGCAGTACTTC. This encodes CASSPRTGVLYEQYF.

This clonotype was counted a few times. The chain recombines TRBV4-3 with TRBJ2-5, with D possibly TRBD2 on 6 matching bases. CDR1 and CDR2 from the germline V gene are LGHNA and YSLEER. This CDR3 comprises 15 residues. V dropped 0 bases and J dropped 3 bases, with 11 bases sitting between them. CDR3 in amino acids: CASSQDEGGEETQYF. The DNA of the CDR3 is TGCGCCAGCAGCCAAGATGAGGGCGGGGAAGAGACCCAGTACTTC.

This chain links TRBV12-3 or TRBV12-4 with TRBJ2-2; weak D call: TRBD2 (5 bases). This CDR3 region has 15 residues. V was trimmed by 8 bases and J by 6 bases, leaving 19 bases between them. The CDR3 here is CASPPPGMVAGELFF. Here the CDR3 DNA reads TGTGCCAGCCCCCCCCCGGGGATGGTAGCCGGGGAGCTGTTTTTT.

The chain employs TRBV24-1 and TRBJ2-1; D remains ambiguous. Trimming took 3 bases from V and 0 from J, leaving 11 bases between them. This CDR3 has 16 amino acids. From germline, CDR1 is KGHDR and CDR2 SFDVKD. CDR3 in amino acids: CATSDQTPSSYNEQFF. In DNA form, the CDR3 reads TGTGCCACCAGTGATCAGACCCCGAGCTCCTACAATGAGCAGTTCTTC.

This chain connects TRBV5-1 to TRBJ2-3; 7 positions agree with TRBD1. V shed 4 bases and J 4 bases; nucleotides not matched to a gene: 21. This CDR3 spans 19 amino acids. Germline CDR1 SGHRS, CDR2 YFSETQ. The CDR3 nucleotides are TGCGCCAGCAGCCCGAGTGGGAATACGGGACAGATAGGACCAGATACGCAGTATTTT. It specifies CASSPSGNTGQIGPDTQYF. Full variable domain (outside the CDR3, taken from reference TRBV5-1 and TRBJ2-3): KAGVTQTPRYLIKTRGQQVTLSCSPISGHRSVSWYQQTPGQGLQFLFEYFSETQRNKGNFPGRFSGRQFSNSRSEMNVSTLELGDSALYLCASSPSGNTGQIGPDTQYFGPGTRLTVL.

The chain has TRBV7-3 and TRBJ2-3, with TRBD2 identical over 16 bases. The CDR3 loop spans 17 amino acids. The junction had 3 bases not matched to a gene; V was cut back by 4 bases and J by 2 bases. In germline, CDR1 is SGHTA, CDR2 FQGTGA. The CDR3 DNA reads TGTGCCAGCAGCTCGGGACTAGCGGGAGGGATCACAGATACGCAGTATTTT. Its translation: CASSSGLAGGITDTQYF.

This clonotype came up a few times. The V gene is TRBV10-3, the J gene TRBJ2-3; D may match TRBD1 or TRBD2 (5 bases each). V gave up 2 bases and J gave up 0 bases, with 12 bases separating them. The CDR3 sequence is 16 residues long. In germline, CDR1 is ENHRY, CDR2 SYGVKD. This CDR3 is CAISELGVFSTDTQYF. The CDR3 DNA reads as TGTGCCATCAGTGAGCTGGGGGTTTTCAGCACAGATACGCAGTATTTT.

This clonotype was recorded many times. This chain links TRBV5-1 with TRBJ2-7, with TRBD1 identical over 7 bases. CDR1 and CDR2 from the germline V gene are SGHRS and YFSETQ. After removal of 2 bases from V and 2 bases from J, the junction contained 4 bases not matched to a gene. This CDR3 is 14 amino acids long. The CDR3 loop reads CASSFRQGPYEQYF. DNA of the CDR3: TGCGCCAGCAGCTTTCGACAGGGCCCCTACGAGCAGTACTTC. The variable domain in full, with the rest retrieved from reference TRBV5-1 and TRBJ2-7, is KAGVTQTPRYLIKTRGQQVTLSCSPISGHRSVSWYQQTPGQGLQFLFEYFSETQRNKGNFPGRFSGRQFSNSRSEMNVSTLELGDSALYLCASSFRQGPYEQYFGPGTRLTVT.

The rearrangement joins TRBV24-1 to TRBJ2-1; TRBD2 agrees at 11 bases. J lost 0 bases, V lost 3 bases, and 9 bases had no gene match. Germline values: CDR1 KGHDR, CDR2 SFDVKD. This CDR3 is built from 19 residues. This chain's CDR3 is CATSDTGLAGRSSYNEQFF. CDR3 sequence (DNA): TGTGCCACCAGTGATACCGGACTAGCGGGTAGAAGCTCCTACAATGAGCAGTTCTTC.

In its sample, this clonotype was seen once. J is TRBJ1-5 and V is TRBV24-1; TRBD1 agrees at 7 bases. This CDR3 is 14 amino acids long. Unmatched junction bases numbered 7, after V lost 5 bases and J lost 7 bases. The germline CDR1 and CDR2 sequences are KGHDR and SFDVKD. Here the CDR3 reads CATSAPGQRQPQHF. The CDR3 DNA reads as TGTGCCACCAGTGCTCCGGGACAGAGACAGCCCCAGCATTTT.

This clonotype was detected a few times. V usage is TRBV2 and J usage is TRBJ2-2; the match to TRBD1 covers 9 bases. This CDR3 has 14 residues. Germline V gene lookup returns CDR1 SNHLY and CDR2 FYNNEI. V gave up 5 bases and J gave up 5 bases; unmatched junction bases: 3. The CDR3 sequence is CASSRTGETGELFF. CDR3 DNA: TGTGCCAGCAGTAGGACAGGGGAAACCGGGGAGCTGTTTTTT.

This clonotype came up a few times. This chain links TRBV5-1 with TRBJ2-1; 8 bases line up with TRBD2. The CDR3 runs 14 residues. After removal of 4 bases from V and 2 bases from J, the junction contained 2 bases not matched to a gene. The germline V gene encodes CDR1 SGHRS and CDR2 YFSETQ. The DNA of the CDR3 is TGCGCCAGCAGCCCCGGGGGGGCCTACAATGAGCAGTTCTTC. Translating it yields CASSPGGAYNEQFF. Full variable domain (rest looked up from reference TRBV5-1 and TRBJ2-1): KAGVTQTPRYLIKTRGQQVTLSCSPISGHRSVSWYQQTPGQGLQFLFEYFSETQRNKGNFPGRFSGRQFSNSRSEMNVSTLELGDSALYLCASSPGGAYNEQFFGPGTRLTVL.

In its sample, this clonotype was seen a few times. The V call is TRBV12-3 or TRBV12-4, the J call TRBJ1-1; 9 nucleotides align to TRBD1. The V segment lost 5 bases and the J segment 4 bases; nucleotides outside the gene matches: 17. The CDR3 runs to 18 residues. CDR3 loop: CASSRRGTGTLLSTEAFF. The CDR3 region has the DNA TGTGCCAGCAGTCGGAGGGGGACAGGGACCCTCTTGAGCACTGAAGCTTTCTTT.

The genes are TRBV12-3 or TRBV12-4 and TRBJ2-3, with D tentatively TRBD2 (6 bases). V was clipped by 3 bases and J by 5 bases, with 15 bases between them. The CDR3 extends over 15 amino acids. The CDR3 loop reads CASSFETHGRDTQYF. The CDR3 DNA reads as TGTGCCAGCAGTTTTGAGACCCACGGGAGAGATACGCAGTATTTT.

V is TRBV6-5 and J is TRBJ1-3; unclear D gene. This CDR3 contains 15 residues. Trimming took 4 bases from V and 0 from J, leaving 10 bases between them. The germline gives CDR1 MNHEY, CDR2 SVGAGI. The CDR3 here is CASSSSKTSGNTIYF. CDR3 coding DNA: TGTGCCAGCAGTTCCTCAAAAACCTCTGGAAACACCATATATTTT.

This clonotype showed up just a few times. The chain uses TRBV27 and TRBJ2-1; maybe TRBD2 (5 bases). Germline-derived CDR1 and CDR2 are MNHEY and SMNVEV (reference sequence). The length of the CDR3 is 14 residues. The V end was cut by 0 bases, the J end by 7 bases, with 10 bases between. The CDR3 loop is CASSLSASINEQFF. Here the CDR3 DNA reads TGTGCCAGCAGTTTATCGGCTAGCATAAATGAGCAGTTCTTC.

The chain is built from TRBV5-4 and TRBJ2-3; 7 bases line up with TRBD2. V lost 4 bases and J lost 4; bases outside the gene matches: 3. The CDR3 loop spans 13 amino acids. CDR1 and CDR2 from the germline V gene are SGHNT and YYREEE (reference sequence). CDR3 residues: CASSPREPDTQYF. The CDR3 DNA follows: TGTGCCAGCAGCCCGCGGGAGCCAGATACGCAGTATTTT. The whole variable domain, remainder taken from reference TRBV5-4 and TRBJ2-3, is ETGVTQSPTHLIKTRGQQVTLRCSSQSGHNTVSWYQQALGQGPQFIFQYYREEENGRGNFPPRFSGLQFPNYSSELNVNALELDDSALYLCASSPREPDTQYFGPGTRLTVL.

The rearrangement uses TRBV5-1 and TRBJ2-5, with a tentative D call TRBD1 (6 bases). Germline CDR1 SGHRS, CDR2 YFSETQ. V was cut by 4 bases and J by 4 bases, with 17 bases left in between. The CDR3 has 15 residues. The CDR3 DNA follows: TGCGCCAGCAGCCTAGGACAGCTCATCCTAGAGACCCAGTACTTC. Protein sequence: CASSLGQLILETQYF.

V is TRBV15 and J is TRBJ2-7, with 11 positions matching TRBD1. The CDR3 is 14 amino acids. Germline V CDR1 and CDR2: LNHNV, YYDKDF (reference sequence). V lost 3 bases, J lost 7 bases, and 5 bases stayed unmatched. The CDR3: CATSRDRGLEEQYF. CDR3 in DNA: TGTGCCACCAGCAGGGACAGGGGGCTGGAAGAGCAGTACTTC.

The chain couples TRBV14 to TRBJ2-3, with 7 bases fitting TRBD1. This CDR3 comprises 11 residues. Trimming cost V 3 bases and J 9 bases; bases outside gene matches: 0. The germline CDR1 and CDR2 sequences are SGHDN and FVKESK. CDR3 sequence (DNA): TGTGCCAGCAGCCAGACAGGGACGCAGTATTTT. Translating it yields CASSQTGTQYF.

This clonotype has just a few counts. The chain couples TRBV3-1 to TRBJ2-2; tentative D call: TRBD1 (6 bases). Looked up from germline, CDR1 is LGHDT and CDR2 is YNNKEL (reference sequence). The V end was cut by 1 base, the J end by 5 bases, with 17 bases between. The CDR3 contains 17 residues. In DNA form, the CDR3 reads TGTGCCAGCAGCCAAGGACGGGGCAGGGGCTTTACCGGGGAGCTGTTTTTT. It codes for CASSQGRGRGFTGELFF.

This clonotype was observed a few times. The V and J genes are TRBV5-1 and TRBJ2-7; TRBD2 matches at 14 bases. Germline CDR1 SGHRS, CDR2 YFSETQ. With V trimmed by 5 bases and J by 4 bases, 5 bases remained unmatched. The CDR3 is made up of 15 amino acids. In nucleotides, the CDR3 is TGCGCCAGCAGGCAGACTAGCGGGAGGGCGTACGAGCAGTACTTC. Translating it yields CASRQTSGRAYEQYF.

This clonotype was counted between two and nine times. CDR3 amino acids: CASSFLQGAQETQYF. For the CDR3, the DNA is TGTGCCAGCAGCTTCTTACAGGGGGCTCAAGAGACCCAGTACTTC. V usage is TRBV7-8 and J usage is TRBJ2-5; 9 bases are shared with TRBD1. V dropped 3 bases and J dropped 2; count of bases not matched to a gene: 4. This CDR3 has 15 residues. Germline loops: CDR1 SGHVS, CDR2 FQNEAQ. Combining the CDR3 with reference TRBV7-8 and TRBJ2-5 gives the whole variable domain GAGVSQSPRYKVAKRGQDVALRCDPISGHVSLFWYQQALGQGPEFLTYFQNEAQLDKSGLPSDRFFAERPEGSVSTLKIQRTQQEDSAVYLCASSFLQGAQETQYFGPGTRLLVL.

This clonotype was detected a few times. The rearrangement links TRBV24-1 to TRBJ1-5; D is unresolved. Germline V gene sequence: CDR1 KGHDR, CDR2 SFDVKD. Trimming left V 3 bases short and J 3 bases short, with 2 bases between. CDR3 length: 12 residues. CDR3 in amino acids: CATSDANQPQHF. DNA of the CDR3: TGTGCCACCAGTGATGCCAATCAGCCCCAGCATTTT.

The chain employs TRBV20-1 and TRBJ1-5, with 7 bases lining up with TRBD1. Germline values: CDR1 DFQATT, CDR2 SNEGSKA (reference sequence). The junction had 7 bases not matched to a gene; V was cut back by 4 bases and J by 1 base. The CDR3 contains 15 residues. In DNA form, the CDR3 reads TGCAGTGCTACCCGACAGGGAGGGAGCAATCAGCCCCAGCATTTT. Amino acid sequence: CSATRQGGSNQPQHF.

The chain is built from TRBV12-3 or TRBV12-4 and TRBJ1-2; D not certain. This CDR3 region has 13 residues. Trimming took off 6 bases at V and 4 bases at J, with 12 bases between the two ends. As DNA, the CDR3 is TGTGCCAGCAGCCCAGGACTGAGCTATGGCTACACCTTC. It translates to CASSPGLSYGYTF.